These 12 T cell receptor beta chains were all obtained from the same sample, sequenced in a study of cytomegalovirus exposure and HLA in healthy donors. Vbeta (60) and Jbeta (13) primers were used in the PCR. Profiling relied on immunoSEQ multiplex PCR, and the TCRdb table lists in-frame clones only, not all of them. Of about 200,000 clones in the sample, about four fifths are singletons; the top ten hold around 14%. Sequenced material: PBMCs. The source is a woman aged 25-40 years in good health and CMV-seropositive.

The chain couples TRBV5-5 to TRBJ2-1; unclear D gene. CDR3 length equals 14 residues. The germline V gene encodes CDR1 SGHKS and CDR2 YYEKEE (reference sequence). V shed 0 bases and J shed 2 bases, with 6 bases lying between them. CDR3 DNA sequence: TGTGCCAGCAGCTTGGCCCCAGCCTACAATGAGCAGTTCTTC. Residues: CASSLAPAYNEQFF.

This chain uses TRBV7-9 with TRBJ1-5, with D unresolved. V was cut by 10 bases and J by 7 bases, with 14 bases left in between. CDR3 length: 12 residues. Germline CDR1 reads SEHNR; CDR2 reads FQNEAQ (reference sequence). The CDR3 region is CATSRGEQPQHF. The CDR3 DNA sequence: TGTGCCACTAGCCGGGGAGAACAGCCCCAGCATTTT.

The chain joins TRBV7-8 to TRBJ2-3; D perhaps matches TRBD2 (6 bases). Germline V gene lookup returns CDR1 SGHVS and CDR2 FQNEAQ. The V end was cut by 2 bases, the J end by 5 bases, with 11 bases between. This CDR3 is 14 amino acids long. CDR3 residues: CASSLTSPRDTQYF. The CDR3 DNA sequence: TGTGCCAGCAGCTTAACTAGCCCTCGAGATACGCAGTATTTT.

This clone was counted between two and nine times. The rearrangement uses TRBV7-3 and TRBJ1-1; 7 nucleotides agree with TRBD1. CDR1 and CDR2 (germline): SGHTA, FQGTGA. The CDR3 has 15 amino acids. V lost 4 bases to trimming and J lost 2 bases; unmatched junction nucleotides: 7. CDR3 nucleotides: TGTGCCAGCAGCTCACAGGGGATGGGTAACACTGAAGCTTTCTTT. It translates to CASSSQGMGNTEAFF.

This clone was seen just once. The chain uses TRBV11-2 and TRBJ2-7; 9 positions agree with TRBD1. The CDR3 is 19 residues long. The trim removed 2 bases at V and 4 bases at J, leaving 18 bases unmatched. CDR1 and CDR2 (germline): SGHAT, FQNNGV. CDR3 residues: CASSLMLPPGQGVGYEQYF. For the CDR3, the DNA is TGTGCCAGCAGCTTAATGTTACCTCCGGGACAGGGAGTCGGTTACGAGCAGTACTTC.

The J gene is TRBJ1-2, the V gene TRBV4-1; D gene ambiguous. The V end was cut by 4 bases, the J end by 2 bases, with 20 bases between. Germline V gene sequence: CDR1 MGHRA, CDR2 YSYEKL. The CDR3 has 17 amino acids. Written as DNA, the CDR3 is TGCGCCAGCAGCCCAAGATCCCCAGTTCAGGCAAACTATGGCTACACCTTC. Protein: CASSPRSPVQANYGYTF.

The V call is TRBV5-5, the J call TRBJ1-5; D perhaps matches TRBD1 (5 bases). Trimming took off 7 bases at V and 3 bases at J, with 11 bases between the two ends. The CDR3 covers 13 residues. In germline, CDR1 is SGHKS, CDR2 YYEKEE (reference sequence). This CDR3 reads CASGASYNQPQHF. CDR3 nucleotide sequence: TGTGCCAGCGGGGCTTCGTACAATCAGCCCCAGCATTTT.

J is TRBJ2-7 and V is TRBV11-3; TRBD2 might be the D (6 bases). The CDR3 loop spans 15 amino acids. In germline, CDR1 is SGHNT, CDR2 YENEEA. V lost 1 base and J 1 base, leaving 11 bases between the germline ends. CDR3 bases: TGTGCCAGCAGCTTAGGCCCAGGACTATCCTACGAGCAGTACTTC. Translating it yields CASSLGPGLSYEQYF.

The rearrangement uses TRBV7-2 and TRBJ2-1, with 8 bases identical to TRBD2. Germline V gene data show CDR1 as SGHTA and CDR2 as FQGNSA. V was pared by 3 bases and J by 8 bases, with 9 bases of the junction left unmatched. The CDR3 sequence is 15 residues long. CDR3 sequence: CASSLKRESMYEQFF. In DNA form, the CDR3 reads TGTGCCAGCAGCTTGAAGCGGGAGAGTATGTATGAGCAGTTCTTC.

The chain links TRBV4-3 to TRBJ2-5; the D gene is possibly TRBD1 (6 bases). Trimming took off 0 bases at V and 5 bases at J, with 10 bases between the two ends. Germline V gives CDR1 LGHNA, CDR2 YSLEER. The CDR3 loop spans 14 amino acids. The CDR3 sequence: CASSQELRGETQYF. The DNA of the CDR3 is TGCGCCAGCAGCCAAGAATTAAGGGGGGAGACCCAGTACTTC.

This chain joins TRBV6-6 and TRBJ1-2, with D tentatively TRBD1 (5 bases). The CDR3 sequence is 16 residues long. Trimming pared 8 bases from V and 4 bases from J, leaving 23 bases between. CDR1 and CDR2 (germline): MNHNY, SVGAGI (reference sequence). The CDR3 spells CASAPPLDTVIYGYTF. CDR3 nucleotides: TGTGCCAGCGCCCCCCCCCTGGACACTGTGATCTATGGCTACACCTTC.

This chain joins TRBV30 and TRBJ2-7; D perhaps matches TRBD1 (6 bases). The ends were cut back, 2 bases at V and 0 bases at J, with 14 bases in the middle. This CDR3 is built from 15 residues. Germline-derived CDR1 and CDR2 are GTSNPN and SVGIG (reference sequence). CDR3 region: CAWSPGTSSSYEQYF. The DNA of the CDR3 is TGTGCCTGGAGTCCCGGGACATCGAGCTCCTACGAGCAGTACTTC.